These 12 T cell receptor beta chains came from one sample sequenced in a study of T cells in Graves' hyperthyroidism and ophthalmopathy. There were TCR beta CDR3 regions amplified from RNA transcripts. First-round RT-PCR of the TCR CDR3 relied on the HTBI primer set. TCRdb used MiXCR to reprocess the multiplex PCR reads, holding one entry per CDR3 protein. The sample lists over 350,000 distinct CDR3 sequences; about 18% were seen once. Sequencing was carried out using blood. The receptors stem from a man aged 18 to 29 with Graves' ophthalmopathy.

This clonotype was seen at least ten times. This chain links TRBV20-1 with TRBJ2-1, with D possibly being TRBD2 (7 bases). The CDR3 consists of 13 residues. The germline V and J ends were trimmed by 6 bases and 8 bases, with 17 bases remaining between them. Germline CDR1 reads DFQATT; CDR2 reads SNEGSKA (reference sequence). The CDR3 loop reads CSAERGGRDEQFF. The CDR3 DNA follows: TGCAGTGCCGAAAGGGGGGGGCGGGATGAGCAGTTCTTC.

Many counts were recorded for this clonotype. The chain has TRBV9 and TRBJ1-1; unclear D gene. V was cut by 6 bases and J by 2 bases, with 8 bases left in between. Germline CDR1 reads SGDLS; CDR2 reads YYNGEE. The CDR3 runs to 12 residues. The CDR3 nucleotides are TGTGCCAGCAAAGCAGTAAACACTGAAGCTTTCTTT. Its protein is CASKAVNTEAFF. Full variable domain (outside the CDR3, taken from reference TRBV9 and TRBJ1-1): DSGVTQTPKHLITATGQRVTLRCSPRSGDLSVYWYQQSLDQGLQFLIQYYNGEERAKGNILERFSAQQFPDLHSELNLSSLELGDSALYFCASKAVNTEAFFGQGTRLTVV.

This clonotype has a count of ten or more. The rearrangement links TRBV7-9 to TRBJ2-5; TRBD2 agrees at 11 bases. V was pared by 4 bases and J by 2 bases, with 3 bases of the junction left unmatched. The CDR3 is made up of 15 amino acids. Germline V CDR1 and CDR2: SEHNR, FQNEAQ (reference sequence). Here the CDR3 reads CASSYSGGVQETQYF. CDR3 sequence (DNA): TGTGCCAGCAGCTATAGCGGGGGGGTTCAAGAGACCCAGTACTTC.

In its sample, this clonotype was seen many times. The chain couples TRBV11-2 to TRBJ2-5, with 7 bases matching TRBD1. CDR3 size: 16 residues. CDR1 is SGHAT and CDR2 is FQNNGV in the germline V gene. The V and J ends lost 1 base and 5 bases, in that order; junction bases with no gene match: 10. CDR3 sequence (DNA): TGTGCCAGCAGCTTAGTGGGACAGTCGCTGGGGGAGACCCAGTACTTC. Translated: CASSLVGQSLGETQYF.

This clonotype showed up just a few times. V and J are TRBV20-1 and TRBJ1-6; D perhaps matches TRBD1 (6 bases). This CDR3 has 12 amino acids. With 6 bases removed from V and 6 bases from J, the gap between germline ends came to 9 bases. Germline V CDR1 and CDR2: DFQATT, SNEGSKA (reference sequence). The CDR3 DNA sequence: TGCAGTGCATTCAGGGGTAATTCACCCCTCCACTTT. This translates into CSAFRGNSPLHF.

There are many counts of this clonotype. This sequence joins TRBV5-1 and TRBJ1-2, with D unclear. The CDR3 consists of 12 residues. Germline values: CDR1 SGHRS, CDR2 YFSETQ. Deletions cut 0 bases from V and 4 bases from J, with 4 bases between. CDR3 residues: CASSLASYGYTF. CDR3 nucleotide sequence: TGCGCCAGCAGCTTGGCCAGCTATGGCTACACCTTC.

In this sample, this clonotype turned up a few times. The rearrangement joins TRBV6-1 to TRBJ1-4; D unresolved. This CDR3 is built from 14 residues. Germline-derived CDR1 and CDR2 are MNHNS and SASEGT. With 0 bases removed from V and 8 bases from J, the gap between germline ends came to 10 bases. In DNA form, the CDR3 reads TGTGCCAGCAGTGAAGCCCCTAGGGTCGAAAAACTGTTTTTT. Translating it yields CASSEAPRVEKLFF.

This clonotype showed up many times. The V gene is TRBV20-1, the J gene TRBJ2-1; D remains ambiguous. The V gene lost 0 bases and the J gene lost 2 bases, with 11 bases spanning the gap. The CDR3 runs 15 residues. CDR1 is DFQATT, CDR2 SNEGSKA, per germline (reference sequence). The CDR3 DNA is TGCAGTGCTAGAGATGACGGAACCCCCTACAATGAGCAGTTCTTC. Protein sequence: CSARDDGTPYNEQFF.

The table lists this clonotype with many counts. V gene TRBV4-1 combines with J gene TRBJ2-3; D might be TRBD2 (6 bases). V lost 1 base, J lost 2 bases, and 13 bases lay in between. CDR3 length: 16 amino acids. Germline V CDR1 and CDR2: MGHRA, YSYEKL. This chain's CDR3 is CASSQGQLAYTDTQYF. CDR3 bases: TGCGCCAGCAGCCAAGGCCAACTAGCCTACACAGATACGCAGTATTTT.

Many counts were recorded for this clonotype. This rearrangement joins TRBV27 to TRBJ1-5; no firm D call. Germline assignment: CDR1 MNHEY and CDR2 SMNVEV (reference sequence). Trimming took 1 base from V and 0 from J, leaving 4 bases between them. This CDR3 spans 14 amino acids. The CDR3 spells CASSLLGSNQPQHF. In DNA form, the CDR3 reads TGTGCCAGCAGTTTATTGGGTAGCAATCAGCCCCAGCATTTT.

This clonotype was observed at least ten times. The chain couples TRBV28 to TRBJ1-1; D remains unclear. The CDR3 covers 14 residues. The germline gives CDR1 MDHEN, CDR2 SYDVKM. Trimming left V 3 bases short and J 1 base short, with 9 bases between. The chain's CDR3 is CASSFALENTEAFF. The CDR3 bases are TGTGCCAGCAGTTTCGCCCTGGAGAACACTGAAGCTTTCTTT.

The chain links TRBV4-3 to TRBJ2-7; tentative D call: TRBD1 (5 bases). This CDR3 contains 14 residues. V was shortened by 1 base and J by 4 bases, with 11 bases between the two germline ends. Germline assignment: CDR1 LGHNA and CDR2 YSLEER. In DNA, the CDR3 is TGCGCCAGCAGCCAAGTTCAAGGGGATTACGAGCAGTACTTC. This codes for CASSQVQGDYEQYF.